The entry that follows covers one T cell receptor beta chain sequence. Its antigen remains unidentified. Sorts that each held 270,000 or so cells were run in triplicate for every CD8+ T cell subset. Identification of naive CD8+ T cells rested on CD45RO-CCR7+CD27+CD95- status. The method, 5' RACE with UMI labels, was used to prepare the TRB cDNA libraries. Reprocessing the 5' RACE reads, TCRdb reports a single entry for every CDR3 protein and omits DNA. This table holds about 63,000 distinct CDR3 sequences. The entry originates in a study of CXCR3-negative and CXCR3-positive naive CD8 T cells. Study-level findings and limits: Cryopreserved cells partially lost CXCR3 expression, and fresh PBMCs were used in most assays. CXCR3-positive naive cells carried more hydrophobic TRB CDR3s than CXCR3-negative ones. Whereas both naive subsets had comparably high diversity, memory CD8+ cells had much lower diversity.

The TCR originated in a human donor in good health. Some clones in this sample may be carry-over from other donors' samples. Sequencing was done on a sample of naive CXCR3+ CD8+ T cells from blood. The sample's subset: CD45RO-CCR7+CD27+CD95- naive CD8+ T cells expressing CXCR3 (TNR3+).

This chain's CDR3 is CASSQDSPPDRYNEQFF. The genes are TRBV4-3 and TRBJ2-1; without DNA, the TCRdb call of TRBD1 cannot be checked. The CDR3 totals 17 residues. In germline, CDR1 is LGHNA, CDR2 YSLEER.